These T cell receptor beta chains were read from a single sample in a study of blood T cell repertoires in COVID-19. Sequencing was performed with immunoSEQ multiplex PCR; in TCRdb, only in-frame clones are kept and a portion is missing. The data hold 230,000 or so clones, with roughly 80% observed a single time. The specimen was peripheral blood. These receptors all stem from a human donor in a cohort sampled during active COVID-19. Both conserved end residues are part of each CDR3. D genes are given only for firm matches. Size values are once, few and many counts, or a class for expanded clones, and some rows have none.

V gene: TRBV6-5; D gene: .; J gene: TRBJ1-5; clone size: .; CDR3 DNA: TGTGCCAGCAGTTACTCAGGGGGCAATCAGCCCCAGCATTTT; CDR3 protein: CASSYSGGNQPQHF
V gene: TRBV4-2; D gene: TRBD2; J gene: TRBJ2-7; clone size: .; CDR3 DNA: TGTGCCAGCCAAGAGAAGAGGGCGGGAGCCTACGAGCAGTACTTC; CDR3 protein: CASQEKRAGAYEQYF
V gene: TRBV6-6; D gene: .; J gene: TRBJ2-7; clone size: .; CDR3 DNA: TGTGCCAGCAGGGTTGGGCCGGCCTACGAGCAGTACTTC; CDR3 protein: CASRVGPAYEQYF
V gene: TRBV6-5; D gene: .; J gene: TRBJ1-2; clone size: once; CDR3 DNA: TGTGCCAGCACCTCCTCCCGGGGGGCTGGGTATGGCTACACCTTC; CDR3 protein: CASTSSRGAGYGYTF
V gene: TRBV29-1; D gene: .; J gene: TRBJ2-1; clone size: .; CDR3 DNA: TGCAGCGTCGATCTTCCCCGCGGAGCTGTGGAAAAGCAGTTCTTC; CDR3 protein: CSVDLPRGAVEKQFF
V gene: TRBV12-3/TRBV12-4; D gene: TRBD2; J gene: TRBJ2-5; clone size: .; CDR3 DNA: TGTGCCAGCAGTTTTGGGGGAGGGGAGACCCAGTACTTC; CDR3 protein: CASSFGGGETQYF
V gene: TRBV7-9; D gene: TRBD1; J gene: TRBJ1-2; clone size: few; CDR3 DNA: TGTGCCAGCAGCCCGACAGGGGGTCATGGCTACACCTTC; CDR3 protein: CASSPTGGHGYTF
V gene: TRBV7-3; D gene: TRBD1; J gene: TRBJ2-7; clone size: .; CDR3 DNA: TGTGCCAGCAGCGTGACCGGGACAGGGATCTACGAGCAGTACTTC; CDR3 protein: CASSVTGTGIYEQYF
V gene: TRBV5-1; D gene: TRBD1; J gene: TRBJ2-3; clone size: .; CDR3 DNA: TGCGCCAGCAGCTTGGCCCTCAGCGACAGGGGGTCAAAAGATACGCAGTATTTT; CDR3 protein: CASSLALSDRGSKDTQYF
V gene: TRBV7-9; D gene: TRBD1; J gene: TRBJ2-7; clone size: .; CDR3 DNA: TGTGCCAGCAGCCCCCGGACAGGGAGTTACGAGCAGTACTTC; CDR3 protein: CASSPRTGSYEQYF
V gene: TRBV7-9; D gene: TRBD2; J gene: TRBJ2-7; clone size: .; CDR3 DNA: TGTGCCAGCAGCCTCCTGTCGAGCGGGAGTTACGAGCAGTACTTC; CDR3 protein: CASSLLSSGSYEQYF
V gene: TRBV18; D gene: TRBD2; J gene: TRBJ2-1; clone size: .; CDR3 DNA: TGTGCCAGCTCACCACGAACTAGCGGAGGTGCCCTCTACAATGAGCAGTTCTTC; CDR3 protein: CASSPRTSGGALYNEQFF
V gene: TRBV2; D gene: .; J gene: TRBJ1-5; clone size: few; CDR3 DNA: TGTGCCAGCAGTGAAGACTTGACAGAGGCAAAGCCCCAGCATTTT; CDR3 protein: CASSEDLTEAKPQHF
V gene: TRBV7-3; D gene: .; J gene: TRBJ2-6; clone size: .; CDR3 DNA: TGTGCCAGCAGCTCCCGGGGTAACTCTGGGGCCAACGTCCTGACTTTC; CDR3 protein: CASSSRGNSGANVLTF
V gene: TRBV5-4; D gene: TRBD2; J gene: TRBJ2-7; clone size: .; CDR3 DNA: TGTGCCAGCAGCTCACCGGGACTAGCGGGAGTGTACGAGCAGTACTTC; CDR3 protein: CASSSPGLAGVYEQYF
V gene: TRBV5-1; D gene: TRBD1; J gene: TRBJ2-3; clone size: .; CDR3 DNA: TGCGCCAGCAGCTTAGACAGGGGTGAGATCCCCACAGATACGCAGTATTTT; CDR3 protein: CASSLDRGEIPTDTQYF
V gene: TRBV20-1; D gene: .; J gene: TRBJ2-1; clone size: .; CDR3 DNA: TGCAGTAGGGGGGGGCCCAGTGAGCAGTTCTTC; CDR3 protein: CSRGGPSEQFF
V gene: TRBV11-2; D gene: TRBD2; J gene: TRBJ2-1; clone size: .; CDR3 DNA: TGTGCCAGCAGCCAAGGGACTAGCGGGAGGGGGGCTGAGCAGTTCTTC; CDR3 protein: CASSQGTSGRGAEQFF
V gene: TRBV15; D gene: .; J gene: TRBJ1-1; clone size: .; CDR3 DNA: TGTGCCACCAGCAGAGATCTTAGGGGAATTGAAGCTTTCTTT; CDR3 protein: CATSRDLRGIEAFF
V gene: TRBV24-1; D gene: TRBD1; J gene: TRBJ2-1; clone size: .; CDR3 DNA: TGTGCCACCAGCCTTAGGACAGGGTGGAATAATGAGCAGTTCTTC; CDR3 protein: CATSLRTGWNNEQFF
V gene: TRBV19; D gene: TRBD2; J gene: TRBJ2-7; clone size: .; CDR3 DNA: TGTGCCAGTAGTCCGGAACTAGCGGGAGCAGGCGAGCAGTACTTC; CDR3 protein: CASSPELAGAGEQYF
V gene: TRBV9; D gene: .; J gene: TRBJ2-7; clone size: .; CDR3 DNA: TGTGCCAGCAGCGTAGGTGGGGAGTGGGCCTACGAGCAGTACTTC; CDR3 protein: CASSVGGEWAYEQYF
V gene: TRBV7-2; D gene: .; J gene: TRBJ2-7; clone size: .; CDR3 DNA: TGTGCCAGCAGCCCCCAATACGAGCAGTACTTC; CDR3 protein: CASSPQYEQYF
V gene: TRBV4-3; D gene: .; J gene: TRBJ2-7; clone size: .; CDR3 DNA: TGCGCCAGCAGCCAAGAGGCCAGTTCCTACGAGCAGTACTTC; CDR3 protein: CASSQEASSYEQYF
V gene: TRBV27; D gene: TRBD2; J gene: TRBJ2-1; clone size: .; CDR3 DNA: TGTGCCAGCAGTACTACTAGCGGGAGCAACAATGAGCAGTTCTTC; CDR3 protein: CASSTTSGSNNEQFF
V gene: TRBV19; D gene: .; J gene: TRBJ1-2; clone size: .; CDR3 DNA: TGTGCCAGTAGTATTCGTGGGGCAGCTAACTATGGCTACACCTTC; CDR3 protein: CASSIRGAANYGYTF
V gene: TRBV2; D gene: TRBD1; J gene: TRBJ1-4; clone size: .; CDR3 DNA: TGTGCCAGCAGATTCGGGACAGGGAATGAAAAACTGTTTTTT; CDR3 protein: CASRFGTGNEKLFF
V gene: TRBV5-1; D gene: TRBD2; J gene: TRBJ2-3; clone size: .; CDR3 DNA: TGCGCCAGCAGCCTTAGCGGGATCCCCACAGATACGCAGTATTTT; CDR3 protein: CASSLSGIPTDTQYF
V gene: TRBV6-6; D gene: TRBD1; J gene: TRBJ1-5; clone size: .; CDR3 DNA: TGTGCCAGCAGCCTAGGACAGGGCGCCCCAAATCAGCCCCAGCATTTT; CDR3 protein: CASSLGQGAPNQPQHF
V gene: TRBV11-3; D gene: TRBD1; J gene: TRBJ1-2; clone size: few; CDR3 DNA: TGTGCCAGCAGCCCAGACAGGGCCGGTGGCTACACCTTC; CDR3 protein: CASSPDRAGGYTF
V gene: TRBV6-2/TRBV6-3; D gene: TRBD2; J gene: TRBJ2-6; clone size: .; CDR3 DNA: TGTGCCAGCAGTAGTAGGACTAGCGGGAGATCTGGGGCCAACGTCCTGACTTTC; CDR3 protein: CASSSRTSGRSGANVLTF
V gene: TRBV6-2/TRBV6-3; D gene: .; J gene: TRBJ1-2; clone size: .; CDR3 DNA: TGTGCCAGCAGTTCCACAGGGCGAGTCTACTATGGCTACACCTTC; CDR3 protein: CASSSTGRVYYGYTF
V gene: TRBV5-1; D gene: .; J gene: TRBJ1-1; clone size: few; CDR3 DNA: TGCGCCAGCAGCTTCGGGGGAATGAACACTGAAGCTTTCTTT; CDR3 protein: CASSFGGMNTEAFF
V gene: TRBV5-1; D gene: TRBD1; J gene: TRBJ1-1; clone size: once; CDR3 DNA: TGCGCCAGCAGCTTCTCCACCCGGAACAGGGGGCGTGCCACTGAAGCTTTCTTT; CDR3 protein: CASSFSTRNRGRATEAFF
V gene: TRBV19; D gene: .; J gene: TRBJ1-2; clone size: .; CDR3 DNA: TGTGCCAGTAGTCCGGGACAAGCTAACTATGGCTACACCTTC; CDR3 protein: CASSPGQANYGYTF
V gene: TRBV5-6; D gene: .; J gene: TRBJ2-7; clone size: .; CDR3 DNA: TGTGCCAGCAGCCTGGGGCCTAGCATCTCCTACGAGCAGTACTTC; CDR3 protein: CASSLGPSISYEQYF
V gene: TRBV6-2/TRBV6-3; D gene: TRBD2; J gene: TRBJ2-5; clone size: once; CDR3 DNA: TGTGCCAGCAGTTACTCTGTCCAGCGGGAGGGCCGGGAGACCCAGTACTTC; CDR3 protein: CASSYSVQREGRETQYF
V gene: TRBV4-2; D gene: .; J gene: TRBJ1-5; clone size: .; CDR3 DNA: TGTGCCAGCAGCCAGGACAGCACAAGTCAGCCCCAGCATTTT; CDR3 protein: CASSQDSTSQPQHF
V gene: TRBV2; D gene: .; J gene: TRBJ1-2; clone size: .; CDR3 DNA: TGTGCCAGCACCGCGGCGGCGCGTGGTTATGGCTACACCTTC; CDR3 protein: CASTAAARGYGYTF
V gene: TRBV18; D gene: .; J gene: TRBJ2-3; clone size: .; CDR3 DNA: TGTGCCAGCTCTCCGGGTCTAGCGTACACAGATACGCAGTATTTT; CDR3 protein: CASSPGLAYTDTQYF
V gene: TRBV14; D gene: TRBD1; J gene: TRBJ2-7; clone size: .; CDR3 DNA: TGTGCCAGCAGCCCCTACCCCGGACAGGGGGACGAGCAGTACTTC; CDR3 protein: CASSPYPGQGDEQYF
V gene: TRBV6-1; D gene: TRBD1; J gene: TRBJ2-6; clone size: .; CDR3 DNA: TGTGCCAGCAGTGGCCCTCAGGGACAGGGGACTGGGGCCAACGTCCTGACTTTC; CDR3 protein: CASSGPQGQGTGANVLTF
V gene: TRBV4-1; D gene: TRBD2; J gene: TRBJ2-2; clone size: .; CDR3 DNA: TGCGCCAGCAGACTGAGAACTAGCGGGTCCACCGGGGAGCTGTTTTTT; CDR3 protein: CASRLRTSGSTGELFF
V gene: TRBV29-1; D gene: TRBD2; J gene: TRBJ2-5; clone size: .; CDR3 DNA: TGCAGCGCCCTGACTAGCGGGAGGCGAGAGACCCAGTACTTC; CDR3 protein: CSALTSGRRETQYF
V gene: TRBV13; D gene: TRBD1; J gene: TRBJ1-1; clone size: .; CDR3 DNA: TGTGCCAGCAGCTTCAACAGGGGAAGCACTGAAGCTTTCTTT; CDR3 protein: CASSFNRGSTEAFF
V gene: TRBV9; D gene: .; J gene: TRBJ2-5; clone size: .; CDR3 DNA: TGTGCCAGCAGCGTAGAAGACACCCAAGAGACCCAGTACTTC; CDR3 protein: CASSVEDTQETQYF
V gene: TRBV2; D gene: TRBD1; J gene: TRBJ2-4; clone size: .; CDR3 DNA: TGTGCCAGCAGTGCCGACAGGGGAAAAAACATTCAGTACTTC; CDR3 protein: CASSADRGKNIQYF
V gene: TRBV30; D gene: TRBD1; J gene: TRBJ2-5; clone size: .; CDR3 DNA: TGTGCCTGGAGAGGGGCAGGGGGCGGAAAAGAGACCCAGTACTTC; CDR3 protein: CAWRGAGGGKETQYF
V gene: TRBV4-3; D gene: TRBD2; J gene: TRBJ2-3; clone size: .; CDR3 DNA: TGCGCCAGCAGCCAAGCTGCGGGAGGGCCCGCAGATACGCAGTATTTT; CDR3 protein: CASSQAAGGPADTQYF
V gene: TRBV7-3; D gene: TRBD1; J gene: TRBJ2-1; clone size: .; CDR3 DNA: TGTGCCAGCAGCTTAGAGGCGGCCAGGGGGCGCAGGAATGAGCAGTTCTTC; CDR3 protein: CASSLEAARGRRNEQFF